Listed below are T cell receptor beta chains from one sample, sequenced in a study of blood T cell repertoires in COVID-19. The assay was immunoSEQ multiplex PCR, and TCRdb's table has in-frame clones only and misses some. The sample contains about 140,000 clones, 70% to 85% of which appear only once. Sample: peripheral blood. The receptors shown here come from a man aged 60-69 years with acute or convalescent COVID-19. The CDR3 runs from the conserved cysteine through the conserved F or W. The D gene is left open where the match is weak. Not every row has a clone size; where given, it reads once, few, many or a size class.

abundance	v_gene	j_gene	d_gene	CDR3aa	CDR3nt
.	TRBV11-2	TRBJ2-7	.	CASSLEVEQYF	TGTGCCAGCAGCCTCGAGGTCGAGCAGTACTTC
.	TRBV4-2	TRBJ1-1	.	CASSYNQNPVTEAFF	TGTGCCAGCAGCTACAATCAGAATCCCGTCACTGAAGCTTTCTTT
.	TRBV30	TRBJ2-1	TRBD2	CAWRTSGSISYNEQFF	TGTGCCTGGAGGACTAGCGGGAGCATATCCTACAATGAGCAGTTCTTC
few	TRBV6-5	TRBJ2-7	.	CASRGDTLYEQYF	TGTGCCAGCAGGGGGGACACTCTCTACGAGCAGTACTTC
.	TRBV5-1	TRBJ2-7	TRBD1	CALRRTGDPYEQYF	TGCGCCCTCCGTCGGACAGGTGATCCCTACGAGCAGTACTTC
once	TRBV19	TRBJ1-5	.	CASSILPEPQHF	TGTGCCAGTAGTATACTCCCGGAGCCCCAGCATTTT
.	TRBV6-2/TRBV6-3	TRBJ1-5	.	CASSQTNQPQHF	TGTGCCAGCAGTCAAACTAATCAGCCCCAGCATTTT
.	TRBV19	TRBJ1-1	.	CASSMGGSANTEAFF	TGTGCCAGTAGTATGGGGGGGAGCGCGAACACTGAAGCTTTCTTT
.	TRBV19	TRBJ1-5	TRBD1	CASSVYRDRGYQPQHF	TGTGCCAGTAGTGTGTACCGGGACAGGGGTTATCAGCCCCAGCATTTT
.	TRBV3-1/TRBV3-2	TRBJ1-1	TRBD1	CASSQGYRGNGAFF	TGTGCCAGCAGCCAAGGGTACAGGGGAAATGGAGCTTTCTTT
.	TRBV5-1	TRBJ2-1	TRBD2	CASSPPGLAGERQFF	TGCGCCAGCAGCCCCCCAGGACTAGCGGGAGAGCGGCAGTTCTTC
.	TRBV5-1	TRBJ1-1	.	CASSTGTLNTEAFF	TGCGCCAGCAGCACTGGGACATTGAACACTGAAGCTTTCTTT
.	TRBV24-1	TRBJ1-2	TRBD1	CATSDTGDLYGYTF	TGTGCCACCAGTGATACAGGGGACCTATATGGCTACACCTTC
.	TRBV19	TRBJ2-7	TRBD1	CASSMTPWGQPSYEQYF	TGTGCCAGTAGTATGACGCCTTGGGGACAGCCCTCCTACGAGCAGTACTTC
few	TRBV7-2	TRBJ1-5	.	CASSSTRNQPQHF	TGTGCCAGCAGCTCTACCCGAAATCAGCCCCAGCATTTT
.	TRBV30	TRBJ1-1	.	CAQNQDTEAFF	TGTGCCCAAAACCAGGACACTGAAGCTTTCTTT
once	TRBV27	TRBJ1-1	.	CASNSYRGTEAFF	TGTGCCAGCAACAGCTACCGGGGGACTGAAGCTTTCTTT
.	TRBV28	TRBJ2-5	.	CASSANLGRGETQYF	TGTGCCAGCAGTGCAAATTTAGGGAGGGGGGAGACCCAGTACTTC
.	TRBV19	TRBJ1-3	.	CASTEQSSGNTIYF	TGTGCCAGTACGGAACAGAGCTCTGGAAACACCATATATTTT
once	TRBV14	TRBJ2-7	.	CASSHRQESYEQYF	TGTGCCAGCAGCCACCGACAGGAGTCCTACGAGCAGTACTTC
.	TRBV6-2/TRBV6-3	TRBJ1-1	TRBD1	CASSRPGWQGGTEAFF	TGTGCCAGCAGTCGCCCGGGGTGGCAGGGGGGCACTGAAGCTTTCTTT
.	TRBV6-2/TRBV6-3	TRBJ1-2	.	CASSYSMSGFYGYTF	TGTGCCAGCAGTTACTCGATGTCAGGGTTCTATGGCTACACCTTC
.	TRBV5-1	TRBJ1-2	.	CASSTQQGSHGYTF	TGCGCCAGCAGCACCCAACAGGGATCCCATGGCTACACCTTC
few	TRBV9	TRBJ2-1	TRBD1	CASSGLQGHEQFF	TGTGCCAGCAGCGGGTTACAGGGGCATGAGCAGTTCTTC
.	TRBV7-8	TRBJ1-4	TRBD1	CASSDLIQGADEKLFF	TGTGCCAGCAGCGACTTAATACAGGGGGCGGATGAAAAACTGTTTTTT